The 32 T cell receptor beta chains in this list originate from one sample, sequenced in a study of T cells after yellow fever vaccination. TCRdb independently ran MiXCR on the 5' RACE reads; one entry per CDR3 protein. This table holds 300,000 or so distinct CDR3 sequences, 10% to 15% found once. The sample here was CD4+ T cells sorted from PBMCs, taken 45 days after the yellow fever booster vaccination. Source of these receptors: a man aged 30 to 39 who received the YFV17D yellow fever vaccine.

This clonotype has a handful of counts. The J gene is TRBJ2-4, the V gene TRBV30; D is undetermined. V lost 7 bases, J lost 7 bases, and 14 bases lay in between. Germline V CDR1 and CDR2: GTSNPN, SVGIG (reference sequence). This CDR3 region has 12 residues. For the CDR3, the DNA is TGTGCCTTCAAAAGGGATGGGAACATTCAGTACTTC. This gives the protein CAFKRDGNIQYF.

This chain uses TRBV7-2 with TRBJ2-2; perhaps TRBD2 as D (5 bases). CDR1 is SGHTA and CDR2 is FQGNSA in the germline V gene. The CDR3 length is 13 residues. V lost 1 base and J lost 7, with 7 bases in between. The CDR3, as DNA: TGTGCCAGCAGCTTAGTGCGGGTCGGGGAGCTGTTTTTT. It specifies CASSLVRVGELFF. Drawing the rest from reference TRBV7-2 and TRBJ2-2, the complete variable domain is GAGVSQSPSNKVTEKGKDVELRCDPISGHTALYWYRQSLGQGLEFLIYFQGNSAPDKSGLPSDRFSAERTGGSVSTLTIQRTQQEDSAVYLCASSLVRVGELFFGEGSRLTVL.

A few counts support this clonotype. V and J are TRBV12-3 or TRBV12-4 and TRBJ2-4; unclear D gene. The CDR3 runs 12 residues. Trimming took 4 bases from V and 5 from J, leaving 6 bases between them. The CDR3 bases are TGTGCCAGCAGTTCTGGTGAAAACATTCAGTACTTC. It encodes CASSSGENIQYF.

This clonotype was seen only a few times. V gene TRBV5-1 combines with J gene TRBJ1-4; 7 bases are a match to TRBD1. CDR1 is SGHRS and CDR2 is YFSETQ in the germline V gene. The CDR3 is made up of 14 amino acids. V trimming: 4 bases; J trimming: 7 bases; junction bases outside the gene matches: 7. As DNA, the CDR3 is TGCGCCAGCAGCCCGGGACAGCGGGGTGAAAAACTGTTTTTT. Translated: CASSPGQRGEKLFF. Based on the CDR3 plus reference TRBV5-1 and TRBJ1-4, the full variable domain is KAGVTQTPRYLIKTRGQQVTLSCSPISGHRSVSWYQQTPGQGLQFLFEYFSETQRNKGNFPGRFSGRQFSNSRSEMNVSTLELGDSALYLCASSPGQRGEKLFFGSGTQLSVL.

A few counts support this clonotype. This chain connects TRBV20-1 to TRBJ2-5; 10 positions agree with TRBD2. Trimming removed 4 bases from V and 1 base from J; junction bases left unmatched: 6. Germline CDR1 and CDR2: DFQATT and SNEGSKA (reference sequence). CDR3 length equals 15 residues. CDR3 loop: CSATRLAGVQETQYF. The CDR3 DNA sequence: TGCAGTGCTACTCGGCTAGCGGGAGTCCAAGAGACCCAGTACTTC.

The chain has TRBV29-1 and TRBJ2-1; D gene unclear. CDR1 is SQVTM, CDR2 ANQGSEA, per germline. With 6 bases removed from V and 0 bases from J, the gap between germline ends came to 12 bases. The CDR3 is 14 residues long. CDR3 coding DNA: TGCAGCGTCCTTGGCGGTCACTCCTACAATGAGCAGTTCTTC. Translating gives CSVLGGHSYNEQFF.

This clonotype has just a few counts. As DNA, the CDR3 is TGTGCCAGCAGCTCTGAACGTTTTTCACCCCTCCACTTT. Its protein is CASSSERFSPLHF. V usage is TRBV7-2 and J usage is TRBJ1-6; D is unclear. This CDR3 is 13 amino acids long. V was cut by 4 bases and J by 9 bases, with 10 bases left in between. Germline loops: CDR1 SGHTA, CDR2 FQGNSA.

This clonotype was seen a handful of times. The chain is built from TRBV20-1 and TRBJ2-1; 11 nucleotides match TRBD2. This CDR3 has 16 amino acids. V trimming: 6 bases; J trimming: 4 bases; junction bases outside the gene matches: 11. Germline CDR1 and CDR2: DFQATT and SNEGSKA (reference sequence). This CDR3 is CSAPPLAGGLYNEQFF. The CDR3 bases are TGCAGTGCCCCGCCCTTAGCGGGAGGGTTATACAATGAGCAGTTCTTC.

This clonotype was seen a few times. CDR3 residues: CASSLGQRVNYGYTF. The CDR3 bases are TGTGCCAGCAGCTTAGGCCAGCGGGTTAACTATGGCTACACCTTC. The rearrangement joins TRBV7-2 to TRBJ1-2; no firm D call. Germline CDR1 and CDR2: SGHTA and FQGNSA. The V gene lost 1 base and the J gene lost 1 base, with 10 bases spanning the gap. The CDR3 length is 15 residues.

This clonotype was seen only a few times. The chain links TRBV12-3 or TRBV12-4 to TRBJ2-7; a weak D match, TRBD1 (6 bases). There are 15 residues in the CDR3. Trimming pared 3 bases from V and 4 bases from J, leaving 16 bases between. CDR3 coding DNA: TGTGCCAGCAGTTTGCAGGGGACGGGTCCATACGAGCAGTACTTC. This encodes CASSLQGTGPYEQYF.

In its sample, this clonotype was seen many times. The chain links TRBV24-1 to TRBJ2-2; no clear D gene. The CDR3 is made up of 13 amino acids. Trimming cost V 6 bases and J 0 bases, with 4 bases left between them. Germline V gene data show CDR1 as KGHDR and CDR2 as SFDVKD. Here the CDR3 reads CATSSPNTGELFF. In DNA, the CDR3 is TGTGCCACCAGTAGCCCGAACACCGGGGAGCTGTTTTTT.

CDR3 in DNA: TGCAGCGTTGCAAGCGGGAGCATTATCAATGAGCAGTTCTTC. It is translated as CSVASGSIINEQFF. The chain combines TRBV29-1 with TRBJ2-1; 8 bases are a match to TRBD2. The length of the CDR3 is 14 residues. Germline V gene lookup returns CDR1 SQVTM and CDR2 ANQGSEA. The J segment lost 6 bases and the V segment lost 4 bases, leaving 8 bases of the junction unmatched.

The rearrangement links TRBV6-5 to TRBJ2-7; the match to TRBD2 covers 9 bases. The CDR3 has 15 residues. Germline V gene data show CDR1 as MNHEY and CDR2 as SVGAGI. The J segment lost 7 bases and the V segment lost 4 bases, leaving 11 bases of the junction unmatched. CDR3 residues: CASSFRSSGSGEQYF. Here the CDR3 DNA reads TGTGCCAGCAGTTTCAGAAGTAGCGGGAGTGGGGAGCAGTACTTC.

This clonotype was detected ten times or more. The CDR3 region is CASSLAPSSLYEQYF. The CDR3 nucleotides are TGCGCCAGCAGCTTGGCACCTAGCTCTCTCTACGAGCAGTACTTC. The chain joins TRBV5-1 to TRBJ2-7; TRBD2 might be the D (5 bases). The length of the CDR3 is 15 residues. Germline values: CDR1 SGHRS, CDR2 YFSETQ. V was cut by 0 bases and J by 3 bases, with 13 bases left in between.

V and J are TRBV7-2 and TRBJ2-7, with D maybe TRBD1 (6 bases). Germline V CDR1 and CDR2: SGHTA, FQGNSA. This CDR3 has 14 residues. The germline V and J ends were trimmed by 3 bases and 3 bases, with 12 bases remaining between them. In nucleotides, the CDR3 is TGTGCCAGCAGCTTTGACAGGAACTACTACGAGCAGTACTTC. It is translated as CASSFDRNYYEQYF.

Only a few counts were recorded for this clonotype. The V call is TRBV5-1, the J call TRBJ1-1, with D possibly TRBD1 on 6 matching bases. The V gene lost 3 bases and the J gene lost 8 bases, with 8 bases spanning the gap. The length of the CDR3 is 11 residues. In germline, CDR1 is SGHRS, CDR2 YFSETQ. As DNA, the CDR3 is TGCGCCAGCAGCTGGGGGACAGAAGCTTTCTTT. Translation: CASSWGTEAFF.

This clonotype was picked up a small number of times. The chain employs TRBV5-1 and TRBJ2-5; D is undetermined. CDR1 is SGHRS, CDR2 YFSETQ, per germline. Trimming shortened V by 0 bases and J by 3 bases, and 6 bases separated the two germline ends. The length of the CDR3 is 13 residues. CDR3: CASSLGFEETQYF. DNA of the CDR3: TGCGCCAGCAGCTTGGGTTTTGAAGAGACCCAGTACTTC.

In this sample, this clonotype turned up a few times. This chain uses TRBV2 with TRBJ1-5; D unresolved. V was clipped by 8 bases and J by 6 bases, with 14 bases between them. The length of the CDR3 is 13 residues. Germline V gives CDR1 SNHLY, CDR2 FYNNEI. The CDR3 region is CASGDERGQPQHF. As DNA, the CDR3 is TGTGCCAGCGGGGATGAGCGGGGTCAGCCCCAGCATTTT.

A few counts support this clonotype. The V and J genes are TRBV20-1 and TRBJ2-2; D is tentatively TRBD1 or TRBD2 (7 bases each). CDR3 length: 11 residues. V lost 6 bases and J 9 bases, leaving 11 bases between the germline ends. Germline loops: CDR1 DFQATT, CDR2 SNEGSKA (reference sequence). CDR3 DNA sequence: TGCAGTGCCAGGGGGGGTAGGGAGCTGTTTTTT. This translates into CSARGGRELFF.

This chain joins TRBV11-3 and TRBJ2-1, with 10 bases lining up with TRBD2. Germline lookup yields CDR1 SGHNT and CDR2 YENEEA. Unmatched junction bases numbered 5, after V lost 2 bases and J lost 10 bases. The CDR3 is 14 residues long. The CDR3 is CASSLLAGEGEQFF. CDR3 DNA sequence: TGTGCCAGCAGCTTACTAGCGGGAGAAGGCGAGCAGTTCTTC.

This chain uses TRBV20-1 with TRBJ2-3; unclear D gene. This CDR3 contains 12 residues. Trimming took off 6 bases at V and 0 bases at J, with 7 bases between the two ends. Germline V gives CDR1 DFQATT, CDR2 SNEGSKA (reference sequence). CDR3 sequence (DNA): TGCAGTGCAACGACAAGCACAGATACGCAGTATTTT. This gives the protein CSATTSTDTQYF.

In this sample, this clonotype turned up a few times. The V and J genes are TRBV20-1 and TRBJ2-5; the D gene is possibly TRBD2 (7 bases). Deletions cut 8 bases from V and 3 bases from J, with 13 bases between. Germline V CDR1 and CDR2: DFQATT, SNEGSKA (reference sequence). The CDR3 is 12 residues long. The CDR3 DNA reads TGCAGTCCGAGAGGGGGGGAAGAGACCCAGTACTTC. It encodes CSPRGGEETQYF.

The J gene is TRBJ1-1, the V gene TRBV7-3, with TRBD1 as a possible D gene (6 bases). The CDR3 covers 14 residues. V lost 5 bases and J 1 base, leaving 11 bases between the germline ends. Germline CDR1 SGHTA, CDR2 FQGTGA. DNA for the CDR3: TGTGCCAGCAGCCAGGGACACCAGAACACTGAAGCTTTCTTT. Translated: CASSQGHQNTEAFF.

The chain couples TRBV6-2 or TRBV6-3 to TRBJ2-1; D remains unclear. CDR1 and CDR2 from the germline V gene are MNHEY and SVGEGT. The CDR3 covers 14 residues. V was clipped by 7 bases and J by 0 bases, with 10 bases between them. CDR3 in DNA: TGTGCCAGCACCAGGACCCTCTCCTACAATGAGCAGTTCTTC. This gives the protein CASTRTLSYNEQFF.

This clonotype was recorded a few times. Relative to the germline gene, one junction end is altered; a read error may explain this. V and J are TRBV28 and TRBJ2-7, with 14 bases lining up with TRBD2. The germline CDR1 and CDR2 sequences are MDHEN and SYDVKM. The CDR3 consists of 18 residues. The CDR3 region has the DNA TGTGCCAACAGTTACCCCGGGACTAGCGGGAGCATTGGCTACGAGCAGTACTTC. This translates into CANSYPGTSGSIGYEQYF.

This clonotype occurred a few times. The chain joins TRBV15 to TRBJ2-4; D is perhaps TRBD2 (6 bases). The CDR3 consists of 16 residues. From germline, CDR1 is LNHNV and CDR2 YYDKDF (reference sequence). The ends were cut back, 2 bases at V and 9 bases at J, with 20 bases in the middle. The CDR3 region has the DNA TGTGCCACCAGCAGACCCCAAGCTAGCGAGGTATCCATTCAGTACTTC. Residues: CATSRPQASEVSIQYF.

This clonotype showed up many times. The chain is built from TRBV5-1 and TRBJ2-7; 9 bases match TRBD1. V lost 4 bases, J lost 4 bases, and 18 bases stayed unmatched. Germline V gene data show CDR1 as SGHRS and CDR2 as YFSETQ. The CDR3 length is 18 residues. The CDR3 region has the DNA TGCGCCAGCAGCCGCCGCCCTTTGCCGGGACAGGGAGAGTACGAGCAGTACTTC. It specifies CASSRRPLPGQGEYEQYF.

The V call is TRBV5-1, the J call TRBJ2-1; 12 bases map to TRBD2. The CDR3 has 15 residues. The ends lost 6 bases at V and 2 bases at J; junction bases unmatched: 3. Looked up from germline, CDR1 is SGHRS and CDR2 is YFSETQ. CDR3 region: CASIRTSGTYNEQFF. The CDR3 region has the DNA TGCGCCAGCATCAGGACTAGCGGGACCTACAATGAGCAGTTCTTC.

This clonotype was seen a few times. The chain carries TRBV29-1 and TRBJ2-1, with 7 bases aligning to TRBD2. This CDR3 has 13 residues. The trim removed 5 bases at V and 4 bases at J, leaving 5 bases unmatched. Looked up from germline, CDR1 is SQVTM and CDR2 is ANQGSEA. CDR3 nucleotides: TGCAGCGTTCAAGCGGGGAAATACAATGAGCAGTTCTTC. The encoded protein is CSVQAGKYNEQFF.

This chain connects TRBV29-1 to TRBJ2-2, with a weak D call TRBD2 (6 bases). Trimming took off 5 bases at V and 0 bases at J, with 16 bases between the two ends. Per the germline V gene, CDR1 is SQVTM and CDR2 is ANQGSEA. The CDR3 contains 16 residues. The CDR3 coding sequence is TGCAGCGTTAGGGACTCTAGACCTGCGAACACCGGGGAGCTGTTTTTT. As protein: CSVRDSRPANTGELFF.

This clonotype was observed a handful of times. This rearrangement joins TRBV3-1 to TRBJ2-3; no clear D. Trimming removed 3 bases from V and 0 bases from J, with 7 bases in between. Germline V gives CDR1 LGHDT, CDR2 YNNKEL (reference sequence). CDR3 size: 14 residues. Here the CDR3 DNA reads TGTGCCAGCAGCCAGATCCTTAGCACAGATACGCAGTATTTT. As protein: CASSQILSTDTQYF.

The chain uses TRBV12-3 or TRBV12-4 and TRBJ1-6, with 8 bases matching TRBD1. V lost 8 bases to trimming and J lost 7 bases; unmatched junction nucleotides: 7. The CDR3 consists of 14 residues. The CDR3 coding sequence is TGTGCCAGCGGGAAGGACAGGGTCAATTCACCCCTCCACTTT. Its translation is CASGKDRVNSPLHF.